The present entry profiles one T cell receptor beta chain with its context. This was the immunoSEQ v3 assay. Generated by immunoSEQ multiplex PCR, the TCRdb table keeps only in-frame clones and is missing some. The sample comprises approximately 47,000 clones, around 85% of which are singletons, and around 5.1% rests with the top ten. The CDR3 loop spans 15 amino acids. CDR1 is MNHEY, CDR2 SMNVEV, per germline (reference sequence). V lost 3 bases to trimming and J lost 5 bases; unmatched junction nucleotides: 7. The data were obtained in a study of TIL therapy for anti-PD-1-resistant metastatic lung cancer. Specified time point: pre-treatment sample, taken before nivolumab and TIL therapy.

This chain links TRBV27 with TRBJ2-5, with TRBD1 matching 9 bases. The starting material was blood, obtained at baseline. This receptor was taken from a person aged 25-85 years with non-small cell lung cancer. The CDR3 reads CASSFRQGGVETQYF. The CDR3 region has the DNA TGTGCCAGCAGTTTTCGACAGGGGGGAGTGGAGACCCAGTACTTC.